The clone carrying this TCR beta chain is termed large. Its antigen is currently unknown. The assay was immunoSEQ multiplex PCR, and TCRdb's table has in-frame clones only and misses some. This table holds over 2,500 clones, 83% found once. This record belongs to a study of T cell clonotyping in hematopoietic cell transplantation. Overall study results and limits: Few recipient clonotypes overlapped donors; over 97% were de novo at given depth. Cells were unsorted, so CD4 and CD8 contributions were not separated. Pathologically expanded recipient clonotypes increased progressively from day 30 to day 180 as diversity fell. Broader posttransplant TCR repertoire diversity was predicted by graft donor and pretransplant recipient Inverse Simpson Index values.

From germline, CDR1 is MRHNA and CDR2 SNTAGT. Deletions cut 0 bases from V and 8 bases from J, with 10 bases between. The CDR3 extends over 13 amino acids. Sequencing was performed on PBMCs, taken 180 days after allogeneic stem cell transplant. V gene TRBV6-4 combines with J gene TRBJ1-1, with unresolved D. This TCR came from a female patient aged 40 to 50 who had an allogeneic stem cell transplant from a related donor, so T cells may come from the graft donor. Some clones in this sample may be carry-over from other donors' samples. The CDR3 reads CASSDSVGIEAFF. The CDR3 nucleotides are TGTGCCAGCAGTGACTCGGTTGGTATAGAAGCTTTCTTT.